This paragraph reports one T cell receptor (beta chain). Its antigen is not identified. Stated time point: pre-sensitization, week 0. Stated treatment: therapeutic diphenylcyclopropenone sensitization with weekly scalp DPC. The data are from a study of human T cells and chemical hapten exposure. General study findings and limits: Patch test score was positively correlated with the counts of TCRs that had expanded at PT1.

Germline trimming cut 6 bases from V and 7 bases from J; bases unmatched to any gene: 7. The CDR3 sequence is 14 residues long. Per the germline V gene, CDR1 is ENHRY and CDR2 is SYGVKD. TCRdb called the RACE reads again in MiXCR, with one record for every CDR3 protein. This sample has around 330,000 distinct CDR3 sequences, with approximately 5.8% found just once. This clonotype originated in a woman aged 18-30 years with alopecia areata. Some clones in this sample may be carry-over from other donors' samples. The sequencing used whole blood, collected in connection with sensitization to the hapten diphenylcyclopropenone (DPC). V and J are TRBV10-3 and TRBJ2-2; 8 bases are a match to TRBD2. The CDR3 region is CAIRPGLEIGELFF. The CDR3 DNA is TGTGCCATCAGACCGGGACTAGAAATCGGGGAGCTGTTTTTT.